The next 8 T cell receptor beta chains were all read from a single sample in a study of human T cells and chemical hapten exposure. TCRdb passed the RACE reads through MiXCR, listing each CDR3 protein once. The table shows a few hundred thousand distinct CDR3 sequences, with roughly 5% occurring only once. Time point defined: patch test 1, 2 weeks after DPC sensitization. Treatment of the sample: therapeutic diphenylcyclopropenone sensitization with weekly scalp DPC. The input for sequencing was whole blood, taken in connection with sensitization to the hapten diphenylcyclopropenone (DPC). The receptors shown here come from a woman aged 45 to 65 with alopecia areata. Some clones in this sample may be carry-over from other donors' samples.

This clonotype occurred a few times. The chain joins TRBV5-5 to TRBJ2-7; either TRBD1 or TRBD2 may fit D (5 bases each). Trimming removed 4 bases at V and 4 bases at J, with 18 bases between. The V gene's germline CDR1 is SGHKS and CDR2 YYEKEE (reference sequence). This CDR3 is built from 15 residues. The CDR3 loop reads CASSKLGTAFYEQYF. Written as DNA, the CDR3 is TGTGCCAGCAGCAAACTCGGGACGGCCTTTTACGAGCAGTACTTC.

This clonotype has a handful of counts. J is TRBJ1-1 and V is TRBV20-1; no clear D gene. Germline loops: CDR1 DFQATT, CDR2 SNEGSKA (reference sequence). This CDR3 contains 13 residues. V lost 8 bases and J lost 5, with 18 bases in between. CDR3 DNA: TGCAGTCTCATGCGACAACTTGGGACTGAAGCTTTCTTT. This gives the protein CSLMRQLGTEAFF.

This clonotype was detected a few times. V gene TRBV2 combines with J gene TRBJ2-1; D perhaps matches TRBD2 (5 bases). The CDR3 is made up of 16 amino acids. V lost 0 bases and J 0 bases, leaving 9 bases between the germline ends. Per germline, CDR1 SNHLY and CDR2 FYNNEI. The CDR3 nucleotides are TGTGCCAGCAGTGAAGCTTTACGGGACTCCTACAATGAGCAGTTCTTC. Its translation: CASSEALRDSYNEQFF. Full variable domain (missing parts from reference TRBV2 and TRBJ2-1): EPEVTQTPSHQVTQMGQEVILRCVPISNHLYFYWYRQILGQKVEFLVSFYNNEISEKSEIFDDQFSVERPDGSNFTLKIRSTKLEDSAMYFCASSEALRDSYNEQFFGPGTRLTVL.

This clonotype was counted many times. The CDR3 nucleotides read TGTGCCAGCAGCCATAAGGCAGATACGCAGTATTTT. Its protein product is CASSHKADTQYF. The V gene is TRBV7-8, the J gene TRBJ2-3; D is uncertain. Trimming removed 5 bases at V and 4 bases at J, with 7 bases between. CDR1 is SGHVS, CDR2 FQNEAQ, per germline. There are 12 residues in the CDR3.

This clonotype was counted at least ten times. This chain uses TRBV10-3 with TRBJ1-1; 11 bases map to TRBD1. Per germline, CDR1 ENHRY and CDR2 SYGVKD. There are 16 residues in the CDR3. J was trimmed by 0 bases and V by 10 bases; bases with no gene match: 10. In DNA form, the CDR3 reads TGTGCCAGCGGGGAAGGGACAGGGGGGCTGAACACTGAAGCTTTCTTT. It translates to CASGEGTGGLNTEAFF.

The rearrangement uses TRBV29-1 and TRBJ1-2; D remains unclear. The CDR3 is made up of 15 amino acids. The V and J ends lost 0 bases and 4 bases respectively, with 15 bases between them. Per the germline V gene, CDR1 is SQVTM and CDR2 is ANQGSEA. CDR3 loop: CSVEDPARSTYGYTF. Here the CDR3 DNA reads TGCAGCGTTGAAGATCCGGCCCGCTCTACCTATGGCTACACCTTC.

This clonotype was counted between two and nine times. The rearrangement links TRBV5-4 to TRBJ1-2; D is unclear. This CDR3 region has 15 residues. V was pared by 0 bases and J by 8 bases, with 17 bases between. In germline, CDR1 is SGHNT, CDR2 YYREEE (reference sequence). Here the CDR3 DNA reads TGTGCCAGCAGCTTGGCCGCGGTCTCTGCTAGGGGCTACACCTTC. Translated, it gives CASSLAAVSARGYTF. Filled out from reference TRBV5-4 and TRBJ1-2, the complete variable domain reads ETGVTQSPTHLIKTRGQQVTLRCSSQSGHNTVSWYQQALGQGPQFIFQYYREEENGRGNFPPRFSGLQFPNYSSELNVNALELDDSALYLCASSLAAVSARGYTFGSGTRLTVV.

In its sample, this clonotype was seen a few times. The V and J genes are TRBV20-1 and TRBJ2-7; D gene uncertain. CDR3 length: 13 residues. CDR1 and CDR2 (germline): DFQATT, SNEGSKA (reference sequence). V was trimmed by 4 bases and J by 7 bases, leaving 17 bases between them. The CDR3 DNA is TGCAGTGCTACCAGCGTAGGGTTGGGGGAGCAGTACTTC. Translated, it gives CSATSVGLGEQYF.